The next 22 T cell receptor beta chains were all read from a single sample in a study of Tregs in tolerant kidney transplant recipients. Using immunoSEQ multiplex PCR, the repertoire was profiled, and TCRdb retains in-frame clones only, with some absent. This table holds some 88,000 clones, 85% to 95% found once. The material sequenced was CD8+ T cells from blood. The receptor set was obtained from a human donor in good health.

The chain recombines TRBV2 with TRBJ2-3; 15 bases line up with TRBD2. Losses at the gene ends were 6 bases for V and 5 bases for J; bases not matched to a gene: 6. This CDR3 comprises 16 residues. The germline V gene encodes CDR1 SNHLY and CDR2 FYNNEI. CDR3 nucleotides: TGTGCCAGCAGGGGACCGGGACTAGCGGGAGGAGATACGCAGTATTTT. Translation gives CASRGPGLAGGDTQYF.

The chain links TRBV5-4 to TRBJ1-4, with a possible D match to TRBD1 (5 bases). Trimming stripped 3 bases from V and 0 bases from J, with 12 bases between. In germline, CDR1 is SGHNT, CDR2 YYREEE (reference sequence). The CDR3 runs to 16 residues. DNA of the CDR3: TGTGCCAGCAGCTCTAGGGACGTTACAACTAATGAAAAACTGTTTTTT. This gives the protein CASSSRDVTTNEKLFF. Complete variable domain (other parts from reference TRBV5-4 and TRBJ1-4): ETGVTQSPTHLIKTRGQQVTLRCSSQSGHNTVSWYQQALGQGPQFIFQYYREEENGRGNFPPRFSGLQFPNYSSELNVNALELDDSALYLCASSSRDVTTNEKLFFGSGTQLSVL.

The chain is built from TRBV4-1 and TRBJ2-7; 7 nucleotides agree with TRBD1. The CDR3 runs to 14 residues. Germline CDR1 reads MGHRA; CDR2 reads YSYEKL. The J segment lost 4 bases and the V segment lost 1 base, leaving 4 bases of the junction unmatched. Written as DNA, the CDR3 is TGCGCCAGCAGCCAAGGGGACAGATGGTACGAGCAGTACTTC. This sequence encodes CASSQGDRWYEQYF.

This rearrangement joins TRBV6-1 to TRBJ2-7; TRBD2 aligns across 8 bases. Germline V gene data show CDR1 as MNHNS and CDR2 as SASEGT. V trimming: 4 bases; J trimming: 3 bases; junction bases outside the gene matches: 11. This CDR3 is built from 16 residues. CDR3 DNA: TGTGCCAGCAGTGGCCCCTCGACTAGCGATTACTACGAGCAGTACTTC. Translated: CASSGPSTSDYYEQYF.

The rearrangement uses TRBV15 and TRBJ2-7; 12 nucleotides agree with TRBD2. J was trimmed by 7 bases and V by 2 bases; bases with no gene match: 6. This CDR3 is 15 amino acids long. Germline CDR1 LNHNV, CDR2 YYDKDF (reference sequence). The CDR3 nucleotides read TGTGCCACCAGCAGATCGACTAGCGGGAGTACAGAGCAGTACTTC. This gives the protein CATSRSTSGSTEQYF.

V gene TRBV10-2 combines with J gene TRBJ1-4; possible D gene TRBD1, 5 bases. Between the trimmed V and J ends, which lost 6 bases and 5 bases, there was a span of 13 bases. CDR3 length: 14 residues. Germline CDR1 is WSHSY and CDR2 is SAAADI. The CDR3 sequence: CASREGWENEKLFF. The CDR3, as DNA: TGCGCCAGCAGAGAGGGGTGGGAAAATGAAAAACTGTTTTTT.

This clone was recorded a few times. V gene TRBV5-1 combines with J gene TRBJ1-2; TRBD1 agrees at 8 bases. V lost 0 bases and J lost 4; bases outside the gene matches: 8. The CDR3 runs to 16 residues. Germline CDR1 SGHRS, CDR2 YFSETQ. CDR3 DNA: TGCGCCAGCAGCTTGGGGGGACAGGCAGGTAGCTATGGCTACACCTTC. Protein: CASSLGGQAGSYGYTF.

This chain uses TRBV29-1 with TRBJ2-1; 11 bases are shared with TRBD1. CDR3 size: 14 residues. J was trimmed by 8 bases and V by 4 bases; bases with no gene match: 7. Per the germline V gene, CDR1 is SQVTM and CDR2 is ANQGSEA. CDR3 protein: CSVGGTGGLDEQFF. The CDR3 DNA reads TGCAGCGTTGGTGGGACAGGGGGTTTGGATGAGCAGTTCTTC.

V is TRBV9 and J is TRBJ2-7; 8 positions agree with TRBD1. Germline V lookup: CDR1 SGDLS, CDR2 YYNGEE. V lost 3 bases and J lost 5; bases outside the gene matches: 10. This CDR3 has 15 amino acids. The CDR3 loop reads CASSDGQGTLHEQYF. The DNA for the CDR3 is TGTGCCAGCAGCGATGGACAGGGAACTTTACACGAGCAGTACTTC.

The J gene is TRBJ2-1, the V gene TRBV9, with D perhaps TRBD2 (6 bases). The CDR3 sequence is 13 residues long. V was cut by 4 bases and J by 9 bases, with 14 bases left in between. Germline V CDR1 and CDR2: SGDLS, YYNGEE. CDR3 sequence: CASSPLTRGEQFF. CDR3 DNA sequence: TGTGCCAGCAGCCCCCTAACGCGGGGTGAGCAGTTCTTC.

Turning to this clone: Other DNA sequences in the sample encode the same CDR3. The V call is TRBV6-5, the J call TRBJ1-2, with no clear D. This CDR3 region has 15 residues. The germline gives CDR1 MNHEY, CDR2 SVGAGI. Deletions cut 0 bases from V and 4 bases from J, with 12 bases between. The CDR3 sequence is CASSYSPGGGYGYTF. The CDR3 coding sequence is TGTGCCAGCAGTTACTCCCCCGGAGGCGGCTATGGCTACACCTTC.

V and J are TRBV9 and TRBJ1-5, with TRBD1 matching 7 bases. V shed 3 bases and J 3 bases; nucleotides not matched to a gene: 6. Looked up from germline, CDR1 is SGDLS and CDR2 is YYNGEE. The CDR3 is made up of 15 amino acids. CDR3 region: CASSASTGFNQPQHF. As DNA, the CDR3 is TGTGCCAGCAGCGCTTCGACAGGGTTCAATCAGCCCCAGCATTTT.

The chain is built from TRBV2 and TRBJ1-1; D might be TRBD1 (5 bases). The V gene lost 7 bases and the J gene lost 4 bases, with 13 bases spanning the gap. Looked up from germline, CDR1 is SNHLY and CDR2 is FYNNEI. The CDR3 has 13 residues. CDR3 protein: CASKGQGRTEAFF. CDR3 DNA sequence: TGTGCCAGCAAGGGCCAGGGACGCACTGAAGCTTTCTTT.

The chain employs TRBV7-9 and TRBJ2-5; a weak D match, TRBD1 (5 bases). Trimming removed 2 bases at V and 0 bases at J, with 10 bases between. The length of the CDR3 is 15 residues. Germline CDR1 is SEHNR and CDR2 is FQNEAQ (reference sequence). The CDR3 sequence: CASSLRGRYQETQYF. The DNA of the CDR3 is TGTGCCAGCAGCTTAAGGGGCAGGTACCAAGAGACCCAGTACTTC.

The V call is TRBV18, the J call TRBJ1-2; 8 positions agree with TRBD1. The length of the CDR3 is 18 residues. Germline assignment: CDR1 KGHSH and CDR2 LQKENI. The V segment lost 1 base and the J segment 0 bases; nucleotides outside the gene matches: 10. The CDR3 protein is CASSPLEAGGASNYGYTF. DNA of the CDR3: TGTGCCAGCTCACCACTGGAGGCAGGGGGCGCGTCTAACTATGGCTACACCTTC.

The chain joins TRBV6-5 to TRBJ2-7; 9 bases are shared with TRBD1. Looked up from germline, CDR1 is MNHEY and CDR2 is SVGAGI. V was clipped by 2 bases and J by 6 bases; unmatched bases: 5. The CDR3 runs 14 residues. The CDR3 region is CASSYVDRGVEQYF. The DNA of the CDR3 is TGTGCCAGCAGTTACGTGGACAGGGGCGTCGAGCAGTACTTC.

This clone was recorded at least ten times. The rearrangement uses TRBV2 and TRBJ2-2, with a possible D match to TRBD1 (6 bases). Germline CDR1 SNHLY, CDR2 FYNNEI. The CDR3 is made up of 15 amino acids. With 4 bases removed from V and 6 bases from J, the gap between germline ends came to 15 bases. The DNA for the CDR3 is TGTGCCAGCAGTGGTGGGGACATCTCGCCCGGGGAGCTGTTTTTT. Its protein product is CASSGGDISPGELFF. The full variable domain, completed using reference TRBV2 and TRBJ2-2, is EPEVTQTPSHQVTQMGQEVILRCVPISNHLYFYWYRQILGQKVEFLVSFYNNEISEKSEIFDDQFSVERPDGSNFTLKIRSTKLEDSAMYFCASSGGDISPGELFFGEGSRLTVL.

The rearrangement links TRBV7-9 to TRBJ2-4; 7 positions match TRBD2. The ends lost 4 bases at V and 0 bases at J; junction bases unmatched: 12. The CDR3 extends over 18 amino acids. Germline assignment: CDR1 SEHNR and CDR2 FQNEAQ (reference sequence). The CDR3 sequence: CASSSGTNPAIAKNIQYF. CDR3 DNA sequence: TGTGCCAGCAGCTCCGGGACTAACCCCGCTATAGCCAAAAACATTCAGTACTTC.

In its sample, this clone was seen once. V usage is TRBV9 and J usage is TRBJ2-3; D is perhaps TRBD2 (5 bases). The V gene's germline CDR1 is SGDLS and CDR2 YYNGEE. The CDR3 totals 17 residues. V was trimmed by 5 bases and J by 2 bases, leaving 21 bases between them. The chain's CDR3 is CASRPPAGRLPTDTQYF. As DNA, the CDR3 is TGTGCCAGCAGGCCTCCCGCGGGCCGGCTACCCACAGATACGCAGTATTTT.

CDR3 in amino acids: CASSQTSRGPEQYF. In DNA, the CDR3 is TGTGCCAGCAGCCAGACCTCGCGGGGCCCCGAGCAGTACTTC. The V call is TRBV27, the J call TRBJ2-7; TRBD2 might be the D (6 bases). This CDR3 has 14 amino acids. Trimming shortened V by 6 bases and J by 6 bases, and 18 bases separated the two germline ends. Germline CDR1 MNHEY, CDR2 SMNVEV (reference sequence).

The V call is TRBV7-2, the J call TRBJ1-1; D is possibly TRBD1 (5 bases). CDR3 length equals 15 residues. CDR1 and CDR2 from the germline V gene are SGHTA and FQGNSA. V lost 5 bases and J lost 8, with 21 bases in between. DNA for the CDR3: TGTGCCAGCAGCCCTACCCCGGGGCGACATGGGGAAGCTTTCTTT. Amino acid sequence: CASSPTPGRHGEAFF.

The rearrangement links TRBV19 to TRBJ2-5; 9 bases agree with TRBD2. The tail of the sequence fits TRBJ2-7 better, so the J call may be wrong. Germline V lookup: CDR1 LNHDA, CDR2 SQIVND (reference sequence). This CDR3 is 14 amino acids long. The CDR3 DNA is TGTGCCACCTCCCCGGGACTAGCAGCCTACGAGCAGTACTTC. Amino acids: CATSPGLAAYEQYF.